This record covers a single T cell receptor beta chain. This clonotype appeared many times. It lacks a known antigen. Per-nucleotide qualities are absent, and no much larger clonotype sits a single base away. This sample stems from a study of T cells in Graves' hyperthyroidism and ophthalmopathy (dated by TCRdb to the late 2010s). Regarding the study in general: Peripheral blood samples were taken at initial diagnosis, before any treatment was given. The paper reports TCR Vbeta CDR3 sequencing of more than 120 peripheral blood samples: approximately 41 ophthalmopathy, some 80 hyperthyroidism and around 17 progressor patients. Prospective prediction of ophthalmopathy was tested in an independent validation cohort of approximately 18 hyperthyroidism patients and some 17 patients who later progressed to ophthalmopathy. After blood sampling, hyperthyroidism patients were treated with methimazole at a starting dose of 30 mg daily, and ophthalmopathy patients were treated with high-dose intravenous methylprednisolone. The 100 discovery patients were randomly split 7:3 into training and test sets. Thyroid tissue and blood T-cell repertoires from roughly six Graves' hyperthyroidism patients were also compared in the study. TCR V-J signatures able to tell the groups apart were searched for in a discovery cohort of approximately 95 patients, of whom over 40 had Graves' ophthalmopathy and roughly 57 had stable Graves' hyperthyroidism. The paper as a whole reports these results and caveats: In validation, the model predicted progression to ophthalmopathy with around 71% sensitivity and roughly 75% specificity, a median of 6.5 months before onset. No statistical method was used to set the sample size in advance, and investigators knew the group allocation. Most expanded thyroid clonotypes (frequency above 0.001) were also found in blood, which suggests that blood repertoires may mirror thyroid immune responses. In cross-validation, a model built on a 13 V-J signature told ophthalmopathy apart from stable hyperthyroidism with just under 90% sensitivity and about 81% specificity, and in testing the same model reached 80%/75%.

In the germline V gene, CDR1 corresponds to WSHSY and CDR2 to SAAADI. V lost 6 bases and J lost 0 bases; the stretch between them is 9 bases long. The CDR3 goes from the cysteine to the phenylalanine over 13 residues. Only the CDR3 DNA stays, 39 bases, in frame from base 1. Stable Graves' hyperthyroidism was defined as the absence of progression to ophthalmopathy over 18 months of follow-up. Hyperthyroidism patients were newly diagnosed, had a disease duration of under 2 months, and were aged 18 to 65 years. Exclusion was applied to patients with uncontrolled infections, other autoimmune diseases, pregnancy or lactation. Diagnoses relied on clinical symptoms, serum thyroxine and TRAb, thyroid ultrasound and orbital computed tomography. PBMCs were separated from approximately 9.9 ml of fresh peripheral blood using Ficoll-Paque density gradient centrifugation. Trizol reagent was used to extract total RNA, and RNA quality was then checked on an Agilent 2100 Bioanalyzer.

The TCR beta CDR3 regions were amplified from the RNA transcripts. For the first round of RT-PCR on the TCR CDR3, the HTBI primer set was used together with the Qiagen OneStep RT-PCR kit. A second multiplex PCR round built the libraries, followed by size selection and purification. The libraries were sequenced on an Illumina HiSeq2000 using paired-end 100 bp reads. On the study's bioinformatics: SOAPnuke was used to process the raw data, removing reads that contained adapters or uncalled bases, had a mean Phred below 15, or lacked an exact match to the constant primer or identifier. High-quality paired reads were merged with COPE v1.2.5, and unique nucleotide sequences were defined as clonotypes. MiTCR v1.1 was used to align clonotypes to the IMGT TRBV, TRBD and TRBJ reference segments. Only V-J combinations with frequency above 0.0001, covering 99.2% of repertoires, were analysed. A TCS score was defined as the ratio of F50 (clonal expansion) to E x V (chaos), with BLOSUM62-based TCRdist applied between CDR3 peptides within each V-J. Welch's t-statistics and random forest reduced 450 to 600 V-J features to 10 to 15, which were used in a naive Bayes classifier (R e1071). The public reads were run again by TCRdb, first through fastp at Q25 and then through MiXCR, and only productive beta chains were kept. Records with the same CDR3 protein are collapsed into one entry carrying the most frequent genes and DNA. TCRdb assigned the V and J calls; the authors' analysis was not used. Across this sample there are some 300,000 distinct CDR3 sequences, with roughly 15% seen only once. Jointly, the top ten make up roughly 31% of the sample.

The chain uses TRBV10-2 and TRBJ2-7; a tentative D call is TRBD1 (6 bases match). The TCR originated in a man aged 30 to 45 with Graves' hyperthyroidism. The specimen was blood. The DNA reads TGCGCCAGCAGGTTGGACAGCTCCTACGAGCAGTACTTC. This gives the protein CASRLDSSYEQYF.